The 18 T cell receptor beta chains below all came from one sample that was sequenced in a study of response to subunit inactivated influenza vaccine. TCRdb independently ran MiXCR on the RT-PCR reads; one entry per CDR3 protein. The sample consists of about 540,000 distinct CDR3 sequences, 20% to 25% of them appearing once. The sample was also linked to a second study, of T cells expressing NK-cell markers. As that report states: TCR beta cDNA was made by 5'RACE template switching with UMIs.

This specimen consisted of CD4+ T cells sorted from PBMCs, obtained roughly 12 days after vaccination. The source of these receptors is a man in his fifties or sixties who received an inactivated influenza vaccine.

The chain employs TRBV18 and TRBJ2-3; 9 bases line up with TRBD2. The germline CDR1 and CDR2 sequences are KGHSH and LQKENI. The CDR3 spans 16 residues. V shed 4 bases, J shed 5 bases, and the junction held 10 bases outside the gene matches. The CDR3: CASSQNLAGSRDTQYF. The CDR3 nucleotides are TGTGCCAGCTCACAGAACCTAGCGGGAAGTAGAGATACGCAGTATTTT.

This rearrangement joins TRBV4-1 to TRBJ1-2; 9 positions match TRBD1. This CDR3 is 14 amino acids long. Trimming took 7 bases from V and 2 from J; bases not matched to a gene: 5. The germline gives CDR1 MGHRA, CDR2 YSYEKL. The CDR3 loop is CASKKQGANYGYTF. Written as DNA, the CDR3 is TGCGCCAGCAAAAAACAGGGGGCAAACTATGGCTACACCTTC.

This clonotype was counted only a few times. The J gene is TRBJ1-5, the V gene TRBV5-5; the D is unclear. The CDR3 has 12 residues. V gave up 1 base and J gave up 7 bases, with 6 bases separating them. Per germline, CDR1 SGHKS and CDR2 YYEKEE (reference sequence). Here the CDR3 reads CASSLYGQPQHF. In DNA form, the CDR3 reads TGTGCCAGCAGCTTGTATGGGCAGCCCCAGCATTTT.

V gene TRBV12-3 or TRBV12-4 combines with J gene TRBJ2-5; D perhaps matches TRBD2 (5 bases). This CDR3 comprises 13 residues. Trimming removed 6 bases at V and 3 bases at J, with 11 bases between. CDR3 in amino acids: CASSFHGEETQYF. CDR3 DNA: TGTGCCAGCAGCTTCCACGGGGAAGAGACCCAGTACTTC.

This clonotype has only a few counts. V usage is TRBV28 and J usage is TRBJ2-6, with unresolved D. Trimming left V 6 bases short and J 5 bases short, with 14 bases between. Germline V gives CDR1 MDHEN, CDR2 SYDVKM. The CDR3 totals 15 residues. As DNA, the CDR3 is TGTGCCAGCAGCCGGGCCCAAGATCGGGCCAACGTCCTGACTTTC. Amino acids: CASSRAQDRANVLTF.

The J gene is TRBJ2-7, the V gene TRBV11-2; D perhaps matches TRBD1 (6 bases). V shed 3 bases and J shed 3 bases, with 18 bases lying between them. The CDR3 has 16 amino acids. Germline values: CDR1 SGHAT, CDR2 FQNNGV. The CDR3 loop is CASSLGFGTTLYEQYF. The DNA of the CDR3 is TGTGCCAGCAGCTTGGGGTTTGGGACAACTCTCTACGAGCAGTACTTC.

J is TRBJ2-1 and V is TRBV7-8; D is undetermined. Germline values: CDR1 SGHVS, CDR2 FQNEAQ. This CDR3 has 18 amino acids. The V end lost 5 bases, the J end lost 1 base, and 21 bases lay between the germline ends. CDR3 sequence: CASSRTRVPGRSYNEQFF. CDR3 bases: TGTGCCAGCAGCCGGACCCGAGTCCCCGGCAGGTCCTACAATGAGCAGTTCTTC.

The rearrangement uses TRBV6-2 or TRBV6-3 and TRBJ1-6; D perhaps matches TRBD1 (5 bases). Germline CDR1 is MNHEY and CDR2 is SVGEGT. V lost 0 bases and J lost 13, with 16 bases in between. This CDR3 has 15 residues. As DNA, the CDR3 is TGTGCCAGCAGTTACTCGGGACCCCCCAGGATGCCCCTCCACTTT. It translates to CASSYSGPPRMPLHF.

This clonotype was detected only a few times. The V gene is TRBV5-1, the J gene TRBJ2-5; TRBD2 matches at 14 bases. J lost 7 bases, V lost 3 bases, and 2 bases had no gene match. The CDR3 has 14 amino acids. Germline-derived CDR1 and CDR2 are SGHRS and YFSETQ. The CDR3 is CASSSGTSGGTQYF. The CDR3 coding sequence is TGCGCCAGCAGCTCGGGGACTAGCGGGGGGACCCAGTACTTC. Full variable domain (rest looked up from reference TRBV5-1 and TRBJ2-5): KAGVTQTPRYLIKTRGQQVTLSCSPISGHRSVSWYQQTPGQGLQFLFEYFSETQRNKGNFPGRFSGRQFSNSRSEMNVSTLELGDSALYLCASSSGTSGGTQYFGPGTRLLVL.

The chain is built from TRBV6-5 and TRBJ1-6, with 8 bases identical to TRBD1. This CDR3 spans 18 amino acids. J gave up 6 bases and V 2 bases, and 12 bases lay outside the gene matches. CDR1 and CDR2 (germline): MNHEY, SVGAGI. This CDR3 reads CASSYPRDRRFSNSPLHF. CDR3 coding DNA: TGTGCCAGCAGTTACCCCCGGGACAGGAGGTTTAGTAATTCACCCCTCCACTTT.

The J gene is TRBJ2-5, the V gene TRBV5-1; D is perhaps TRBD1 or TRBD2 (6 bases each). The CDR3 spans 14 residues. V lost 7 bases to trimming and J lost 5 bases, with 18 bases between them. The germline CDR1 and CDR2 sequences are SGHRS and YFSETQ. CDR3 nucleotides: TGCGCCAGCGCTCTAGGGGGGTCGGAGGAGACCCAGTACTTC. It yields the protein CASALGGSEETQYF.

CDR3 coding DNA: TGCAGCGCATCGAGCGGGAGGGCCAACAATGAGCAGTTCTTC. The encoded protein is CSASSGRANNEQFF. The gene calls are TRBV29-1 and TRBJ2-1; TRBD2 agrees at 10 bases. The CDR3 loop spans 14 amino acids. CDR1 is SQVTM, CDR2 ANQGSEA, per germline. The V gene end was trimmed by 7 bases and the J gene end by 5 bases; junction bases not matched to a gene: 8.

The J gene is TRBJ2-1, the V gene TRBV27, with 10 nucleotides matching TRBD1. The ends lost 6 bases at V and 2 bases at J; junction bases unmatched: 4. Germline V lookup: CDR1 MNHEY, CDR2 SMNVEV (reference sequence). This CDR3 contains 15 residues. DNA of the CDR3: TGTGCCAGCAGAACCGGGACAGGGGCCTACAATGAGCAGTTCTTC. This gives the protein CASRTGTGAYNEQFF.

This chain's CDR3 is CASSQSRDSNSPLHF. The CDR3 coding sequence is TGTGCCAGCAGCCAATCAAGGGACAGTAATTCACCCCTCCACTTT. V gene TRBV16 combines with J gene TRBJ1-6, with TRBD1 identical over 7 bases. From germline, CDR1 is KGHSY and CDR2 FQNENV. V lost 0 bases and J lost 6; bases outside the gene matches: 2. The CDR3 sequence is 15 residues long.

The V and J genes are TRBV24-1 and TRBJ2-2; 10 positions match TRBD1. The CDR3 covers 14 residues. In germline, CDR1 is KGHDR, CDR2 SFDVKD. With V trimmed by 9 bases and J by 3 bases, 3 bases remained unmatched. CDR3 region: CATHGQGDTGELFF. The CDR3 coding sequence is TGTGCCACCCACGGACAGGGGGACACCGGGGAGCTGTTTTTT.

V is TRBV24-1 and J is TRBJ2-1; the match to TRBD2 covers 7 bases. Losses at the gene ends were 1 base for V and 1 base for J; bases not matched to a gene: 6. This CDR3 comprises 17 residues. CDR1 and CDR2 (germline): KGHDR, SFDVKD. The CDR3 coding sequence is TGTGCCACCAGTGATTTAAGTAGCGGGCGATCCTACAATGAGCAGTTCTTC. Its translation is CATSDLSSGRSYNEQFF.

This rearrangement joins TRBV12-3 or TRBV12-4 to TRBJ1-4, with TRBD1 identical over 10 bases. Losses at the gene ends were 6 bases for V and 0 bases for J; bases not matched to a gene: 1. The CDR3 extends over 15 amino acids. CDR3 DNA sequence: TGTGCCAGCAGCGGGACAGGGGCAACTAATGAAAAACTGTTTTTT. Protein: CASSGTGATNEKLFF.

This clonotype was counted ten times or more. V and J are TRBV4-2 and TRBJ2-2, with 8 bases matching TRBD2. V shed 4 bases and J 6 bases; nucleotides not matched to a gene: 7. The CDR3 is made up of 15 amino acids. Germline loops: CDR1 LGHNA, CDR2 YNFKEQ. The CDR3 region is CASSLRGGTAGELFF. In DNA form, the CDR3 reads TGTGCCAGCAGCCTCCGGGGGGGGACCGCCGGGGAGCTGTTTTTT.